This TCR beta chain was obtained from a study of blood T cells in healthy people across ages (dated by TCRdb to the mid-2010s). Notes on the research overall: In model experiments, template switching captured roughly one uniquely barcoded TCR beta cDNA molecule for every two T cells. To track age-related changes in TCR beta repertoire diversity, the study relied on deep sequencing normalized with unique cDNA molecular identifiers. Donors were grouped into four age groups: young (average approximately 15 years), middle-aged (39), aged (roughly 67) and long-lived (about 90). Using the same blood draw, the study looked at two additional independent replicas of 1 million unique cDNA reads for two donors, one aged 18 to 29 and the other aged 80 or older. What the study reported, not specific to this receptor: Observed TCR beta diversity per million T cells fell roughly linearly with age, and a significant reduction was already apparent by age about 38. Because profiling used bulk unsorted PBMCs, naive and antigen-experienced compartments could not be compared conclusively. There was a strong correlation between observed TCR beta diversity and the percentage of naive T cells measured by flow cytometry. Because the CMV infection status of the donors was unknown, age-related changes in expanded clonotypes may potentially have been confounded. Estimates of total diversity from one million sequenced T cells were regarded as lower bounds and underestimates. Compared with the aged group, more naive CD4+ T cells, fewer expanded clones and increased TCR diversity were shown by the long-lived group, suggesting age selection.

The protocol used for the library was 5' RACE. Sequencing was performed on an Illumina HiSeq 2500. The second PCR ran for about 6 to 12 cycles and used a J-beta primer mix along with a sample-barcoded 5' primer. Each TCR beta cDNA molecule received a unique molecular identifier from a template-switch 5' adaptor carrying 12 random nucleotides. Each sample yielded at least 2.5 million CDR3-containing paired-end reads. The Mint cDNA synthesis kit, primed by a TRBC-specific oligonucleotide, was used to synthesize first-strand cDNA from all RNA. All cDNA was treated with uracil-DNA glycosylase and then went through a first 18-cycle PCR with the universal primers M1SS and BC2_uni_R. On the authors' methods: Each sample was normalized by randomly selecting 1 million high-quality reads, each carrying a distinct molecular identifier. Reads sharing molecular identifiers were discarded rather than binned into consensus sequences. MiTCR, set to a Q25 quality threshold and the strictest error-elimination algorithm, was used for CDR3 identification, clonotype clustering and error correction. A nonparametric unseen species model using Euler transformation provided a lower-bound estimate of total TCR beta diversity. The public reads were quality trimmed at Q25 with fastp and then assembled into clones with MiXCR by TCRdb, keeping productive beta chains. CDR3 protein duplicates are merged, each entry listing the most common genes and DNA. None of the V and J calls come from the authors' own analysis; TCRdb made them. The sample has around 780,000 distinct CDR3 sequences on record, around 25% of them singletons. 2.5% to 3.5% of the sample belongs to the ten largest clones.

This clonotype was found many times. It has no known antigen specificity. Base qualities are not at hand, and no much larger clone is one base apart. Systemically healthy Caucasian individuals from Russia, approximately 39 in total and aged roughly 6 to 95 years, were included as donors. Ten milliliters of peripheral blood were drawn from each donor into EDTA-treated Vacutainer tubes. PBMCs were isolated by Ficoll-Paque density-gradient centrifugation, with at least 7 million obtained per sample. Trizol reagent was used to extract total RNA from the PBMCs, yielding at least 5 micrograms per sample. Naive CD45RAhigh/CD27high T cell percentages were measured by flow cytometry on a PBMC aliquot from every donor. The sample was also linked to a second study, of T cells of mothers and their children. That second publication adds: The donors were nine systemically healthy Caucasian individuals, made up of three mothers and their six children. cDNA synthesis consumed the entire amount of extracted RNA, loaded at 1.5 ug RNA in each 15 ul reaction. Sample barcodes and 2-4 random nucleotides were added via the M1S primer in the second PCR. Over 8.5 million TCR beta CDR3 reads were obtained for each mother, and approximately 2.9 million reads were obtained for each child. Thymic selection shapes the output of TCR recombination in a similar way in related and unrelated pairs, and inherited differences have a minor effect. Normalized repertoire overlap was always slightly but never significantly higher in related than unrelated mother-child pairs. With a sensitivity of about 100 clones per million clonotypes, no persistent microchimeric T cell clones were detected. To look for features that set related mother-child pairs apart from unrelated individuals, the researchers ran deep NGS to compare the TCR beta repertoires of mothers and children. Mothers averaged about 37 +/- 4 years of age and children averaged around 10 +/- 4 years. After adapter ligation with NEBNext reagents, the libraries were sequenced on Illumina HiSeq 2000 with 100+100 nt paired-end reads. To prevent cross-contamination, the mother and child libraries were prepared a month apart and were sequenced in separate runs. Each donor had between about 450,000 and 2,200,000 distinct TCR beta clonotypes identified. Naive TCR beta clonotypes were estimated from low-frequency clonotypes matched to each donor's FACS-determined naive share, without sorting.

Source material: blood. This clonotype originated in a boy younger than 18 in good health.

This receptor carries the CDR3 CSASGETQYF. The nucleotide sequence is TGCAGTGCTAGCGGGGAGACCCAGTACTTC. The chain is assembled from TRBV20-1 and TRBJ2-5; no D gene is confidently identified. Inclusive of the bounding cysteine and phenylalanine, the CDR3 is 10 residues long. Kept here is only the CDR3 DNA, which spans 30 bases and is read in frame from base 1. V sheds 3 bases and J sheds 5 bases, leaving 4 bases between their ends. Looking up the germline V gene (reference sequence) yields CDR1 DFQATT and CDR2 SNEGSKA.